One and the same sample provided the 28 T cell receptor beta chains below, sequenced in a study of T cells in Graves' hyperthyroidism and ophthalmopathy. Amplification targeted TCR beta CDR3 regions from RNA transcripts. First-round RT-PCR targeting the TCR CDR3 was performed with the HTBI primer set. One entry per CDR3 protein, called by TCRdb with MiXCR from the multiplex PCR reads. The table shows about 740,000 distinct CDR3 sequences, with less than 15% occurring only once. Sequenced sample: blood. These receptor sequences come from a woman under 30 with Graves' hyperthyroidism.

This clonotype was seen ten or more times. The chain links TRBV6-5 to TRBJ2-3, with no clear D. Germline V gene lookup returns CDR1 MNHEY and CDR2 SVGAGI. Trimming cost V 1 base and J 5 bases, with 16 bases left between them. The CDR3 covers 16 residues. The CDR3 sequence is CASSYWGSGSRDTQYF. The CDR3 DNA follows: TGTGCCAGCAGTTACTGGGGTTCTGGATCAAGAGATACGCAGTATTTT.

For this clonotype: A much larger clone is a single base away; this may be a read error. The chain recombines TRBV6-2 or TRBV6-3 with TRBJ2-1; 10 bases are a match to TRBD2. J gave up 8 bases and V 4 bases, and 14 bases lay outside the gene matches. CDR3 length: 17 residues. Germline CDR1 is MNHEY and CDR2 is SVGEGT. The CDR3 loop reads CASSFRASGSRRDEQFF. In DNA, the CDR3 is TGTGCCAGCAGTTTTAGGGCTAGCGGGAGCAGGAGGGATGAGCAGTTCTTC.

CDR3 amino acids: CASMQRVPRWEETQYF. In DNA form, the CDR3 reads TGTGCCAGCATGCAAAGGGTACCCCGGTGGGAAGAGACCCAGTACTTC. The genes are TRBV6-1 and TRBJ2-5; D gene ambiguous. The CDR3 spans 16 residues. With 7 bases removed from V and 3 bases from J, the gap between germline ends came to 21 bases. Looked up from germline, CDR1 is MNHNS and CDR2 is SASEGT.

The gene calls are TRBV3-1 and TRBJ2-2, with D possibly being TRBD1 (6 bases). The germline V gene has CDR1 LGHDT and CDR2 YNNKEL (reference sequence). The ends were cut back, 4 bases at V and 0 bases at J, with 12 bases in the middle. The CDR3 totals 16 residues. CDR3 nucleotide sequence: TGTGCCAGCAGCCCCCACAGGGCCGCGAACACCGGGGAGCTGTTTTTT. Its translation: CASSPHRAANTGELFF.

This clonotype showed up many times. CDR3 DNA: TGTGCCAGCAGCCATCCGACTAGCGGGTACAATGAGCAGTTCTTC. Residues: CASSHPTSGYNEQFF. J is TRBJ2-1 and V is TRBV3-1; TRBD2 matches at 10 bases. J was trimmed by 4 bases and V by 3 bases; bases with no gene match: 3. The germline V gene encodes CDR1 LGHDT and CDR2 YNNKEL (reference sequence). CDR3 length: 15 residues.

Regarding this clonotype: A much more abundant neighbour one base away suggests this may be a read error. The chain couples TRBV6-5 to TRBJ1-1, with D unresolved. Germline V CDR1 and CDR2: MNHEY, SVGAGI. This CDR3 comprises 14 residues. V was shortened by 1 base and J by 1 base, with 7 bases between the two germline ends. The CDR3, as DNA: TGTGCCAGCAGTTACTGGCAGGAGAACACTGAAGCTTTCTTT. Protein sequence: CASSYWQENTEAFF.

The chain employs TRBV7-9 and TRBJ2-2; D is unclear. V gave up 1 base and J gave up 4 bases, with 13 bases separating them. Germline V gives CDR1 SEHNR, CDR2 FQNEAQ (reference sequence). The CDR3 loop spans 16 amino acids. The CDR3 loop is CASSLVRVSGTGELFF. CDR3 DNA sequence: TGTGCCAGCAGCTTAGTTCGGGTCTCGGGCACCGGGGAGCTGTTTTTT.

This clonotype showed up just a few times. V and J are TRBV14 and TRBJ1-1; D unclear. The V gene's germline CDR1 is SGHDN and CDR2 FVKESK. The V end lost 0 bases, the J end lost 3 bases, and 8 bases lay between the germline ends. The CDR3 consists of 14 residues. The CDR3 region is CASSQEVNYTEAFF. DNA of the CDR3: TGTGCCAGCAGCCAAGAGGTTAATTACACTGAAGCTTTCTTT. The variable domain in full, completed from reference TRBV14 and TRBJ1-1, reads EAGVTQFPSHSVIEKGQTVTLRCDPISGHDNLYWYRRVMGKEIKFLLHFVKESKQDESGMPNNRFLAERTGGTYSTLKVQPAELEDSGVYFCASSQEVNYTEAFFGQGTRLTVV.

V is TRBV14 and J is TRBJ2-7; 11 nucleotides line up with TRBD2. The CDR3 has 18 amino acids. After removal of 1 base from V and 0 bases from J, the junction contained 8 bases not matched to a gene. CDR1 is SGHDN and CDR2 is FVKESK in the germline V gene. As DNA, the CDR3 is TGTGCCAGCAGCCAAGTGTCTAGCGGGAGGTCTAGCTCCTACGAGCAGTACTTC. It specifies CASSQVSSGRSSSYEQYF.

CDR3 DNA: TGTGCCAGCAGCTCCTGGGTAGACACTGAAGCTTTCTTT. Translated: CASSSWVDTEAFF. V usage is TRBV13 and J usage is TRBJ1-1; D is ambiguous. Germline CDR1 and CDR2: PRHDT and FYEKMQ (reference sequence). The CDR3 is 13 residues long. The V and J ends lost 4 bases and 3 bases respectively, with 9 bases between them.

V usage is TRBV28 and J usage is TRBJ2-1; 11 bases are a match to TRBD2. The CDR3 runs to 17 residues. J gave up 6 bases and V 4 bases, and 11 bases lay outside the gene matches. Germline V gives CDR1 MDHEN, CDR2 SYDVKM. The DNA of the CDR3 is TGTGCCAGCAGTTCGTTTCTAGCGGGAGGTGATGTCAATGAGCAGTTCTTC. It codes for CASSSFLAGGDVNEQFF.

V and J are TRBV2 and TRBJ1-6, with D perhaps TRBD1 (5 bases). V was trimmed by 3 bases and J by 7 bases, leaving 13 bases between them. Germline V lookup: CDR1 SNHLY, CDR2 FYNNEI. The CDR3 runs to 15 residues. The CDR3 DNA follows: TGTGCCAGCAGTGAGACGGGACTTAGGAATTCACCCCTCCACTTT. Residues: CASSETGLRNSPLHF.

V is TRBV7-2 and J is TRBJ1-2; the D gene is possibly TRBD1 (6 bases). The CDR3 sequence is 13 residues long. The germline V and J ends were trimmed by 1 base and 4 bases, with 7 bases remaining between them. Germline CDR1 SGHTA, CDR2 FQGNSA. The DNA for the CDR3 is TGTGCCAGCAGCTTAGAGGGGGGCTATGGCTACACCTTC. Amino acids: CASSLEGGYGYTF.

At least ten counts were recorded for this clonotype. The rearrangement uses TRBV28 and TRBJ2-7, with unresolved D. This CDR3 spans 16 amino acids. The germline CDR1 and CDR2 sequences are MDHEN and SYDVKM. V lost 6 bases and J 1 base, leaving 19 bases between the germline ends. CDR3 sequence reads: CASSLPLGLASYEQYF. Here the CDR3 DNA reads TGTGCCAGCAGCTTACCCCTCGGTTTGGCGTCCTACGAGCAGTACTTC.

The sample holds a few counts of this clonotype. J is TRBJ2-2 and V is TRBV6-1; the D call may be TRBD1 or TRBD2 (5 bases each). Per germline, CDR1 MNHNS and CDR2 SASEGT. Trimming left V 6 bases short and J 2 bases short, with 40 bases between. This CDR3 has 24 residues. The CDR3, as DNA: TGTGCCAGCAGCCAGAGGGTAGACAGCAAATGGTCAGGATTCGGAGCGCGTAACACCGGGGAGCTGTTTTTT. Its translation is CASSQRVDSKWSGFGARNTGELFF.

This clonotype was observed many times. The CDR3 loop is CASSSPYGRNTGELFF. Here the CDR3 DNA reads TGTGCCAGCAGTTCACCTTATGGGCGGAACACCGGGGAGCTGTTTTTT. This chain links TRBV6-5 with TRBJ2-2; D gene uncertain. CDR3 length: 16 amino acids. CDR1 and CDR2 (germline): MNHEY, SVGAGI. V was trimmed by 4 bases and J by 1 base, leaving 13 bases between them.

The rearrangement links TRBV29-1 to TRBJ2-7; a weak D match, TRBD1 (6 bases). The CDR3 has 16 residues. Trimming removed 5 bases from V and 0 bases from J, with 20 bases in between. Germline CDR1 SQVTM, CDR2 ANQGSEA. As DNA, the CDR3 is TGCAGCGTTAGTGGGAACAGGGAGATAGACTCCTACGAGCAGTACTTC. This sequence encodes CSVSGNREIDSYEQYF.

This clonotype was recorded many times. The J gene is TRBJ2-2, the V gene TRBV7-9, with 9 bases aligning to TRBD2. Germline trimming cut 5 bases from V and 4 bases from J; bases unmatched to any gene: 8. The CDR3 contains 16 residues. Germline CDR1 is SEHNR and CDR2 is FQNEAQ (reference sequence). CDR3 residues: CASSPTGTSSTGELFF. As DNA, the CDR3 is TGTGCCAGCAGCCCCACCGGGACTAGCAGCACCGGGGAGCTGTTTTTT.

A few counts support this clonotype. The chain uses TRBV5-1 and TRBJ1-1, with D unclear. The CDR3 length is 14 residues. Germline CDR1 is SGHRS and CDR2 is YFSETQ. V gave up 2 bases and J gave up 2 bases, with 10 bases separating them. CDR3 sequence reads: CASSLERVNTEAFF. The DNA of the CDR3 is TGCGCCAGCAGCTTAGAAAGGGTTAACACTGAAGCTTTCTTT. Based on the CDR3 plus reference TRBV5-1 and TRBJ1-1, the full variable domain is KAGVTQTPRYLIKTRGQQVTLSCSPISGHRSVSWYQQTPGQGLQFLFEYFSETQRNKGNFPGRFSGRQFSNSRSEMNVSTLELGDSALYLCASSLERVNTEAFFGQGTRLTVV.

This clonotype was seen many times. This rearrangement joins TRBV2 to TRBJ1-5, with no clear D. Trimming removed 4 bases at V and 0 bases at J, with 7 bases between. The CDR3 sequence is 14 residues long. Germline values: CDR1 SNHLY, CDR2 FYNNEI. For the CDR3, the DNA is TGTGCCAGCAGTGGCGACACTAGCAATCAGCCCCAGCATTTT. Encoded protein: CASSGDTSNQPQHF.

This clonotype was recorded at least ten times. V usage is TRBV7-2 and J usage is TRBJ2-5; 7 bases agree with TRBD2. CDR1 is SGHTA and CDR2 is FQGNSA in the germline V gene. This CDR3 contains 13 residues. V dropped 1 base and J dropped 5; count of bases not matched to a gene: 1. The CDR3 DNA reads TGTGCCAGCAGCTTAGGGGAGGGGGAGACCCAGTACTTC. This translates into CASSLGEGETQYF.

This sequence joins TRBV11-3 and TRBJ2-1; 12 nucleotides agree with TRBD2. The V segment lost 4 bases and the J segment 7 bases; nucleotides outside the gene matches: 11. CDR1 is SGHNT and CDR2 is YENEEA in the germline V gene. The CDR3 consists of 17 residues. CDR3 DNA: TGTGCCAGCAGCTCGTGGACTAGCGGGGCAGGGGAAAATGAGCAGTTCTTC. As protein: CASSSWTSGAGENEQFF.

There are a few counts of this clonotype. The rearrangement joins TRBV2 to TRBJ2-3; no clear D gene. Germline V gene lookup returns CDR1 SNHLY and CDR2 FYNNEI. The CDR3 totals 14 residues. CDR3 DNA: TGTGCTCTGACTCGGCACCCCGCCGCAGATACGCAGTATTTT. It encodes CALTRHPAADTQYF.

The chain uses TRBV6-2 or TRBV6-3 and TRBJ1-2; a possible D gene is TRBD1 (5 bases). This CDR3 region has 13 residues. V lost 5 bases to trimming and J lost 6 bases, with 13 bases between them. Germline CDR1 MNHEY, CDR2 SVGEGT. CDR3 amino acids: CASSGQGGHGYTF. As DNA, the CDR3 is TGTGCCAGCAGTGGGCAGGGAGGTCATGGCTACACCTTC.

There are many counts of this clonotype. This sequence joins TRBV5-1 and TRBJ2-7, with D tentatively TRBD1 (6 bases). The CDR3 has 17 amino acids. Trimming took off 4 bases at V and 1 base at J, with 21 bases between the two ends. The V gene's germline CDR1 is SGHRS and CDR2 YFSETQ. The CDR3 DNA sequence: TGCGCCAGCAGCGGGAAACCTCAGGGGCTAAAGTCCTACGAGCAGTACTTC. The encoded protein is CASSGKPQGLKSYEQYF.

This clonotype was seen many times. V is TRBV11-3 and J is TRBJ2-5; 12 nucleotides match TRBD2. Germline V gene lookup returns CDR1 SGHNT and CDR2 YENEEA. The ends lost 2 bases at V and 5 bases at J; junction bases unmatched: 9. The CDR3 runs to 17 residues. As DNA, the CDR3 is TGTGCCAGCAGCTTAAGTCTAGCGGGAGGGCCGTGGGAGACCCAGTACTTC. Translating gives CASSLSLAGGPWETQYF.

This clonotype was detected many times. The chain recombines TRBV30 with TRBJ1-2; a weak D match, TRBD1 (5 bases). Germline V gene sequence: CDR1 GTSNPN, CDR2 SVGIG (reference sequence). V was pared by 2 bases and J by 3 bases, with 16 bases between. The CDR3 loop spans 15 amino acids. This chain's CDR3 is CAWSNLREGDYGYTF. The CDR3 nucleotides are TGTGCCTGGAGTAACCTCCGTGAAGGGGACTATGGCTACACCTTC. Complete variable domain (other parts from reference TRBV30 and TRBJ1-2): SQTIHQWPATLVQPVGSPLSLECTVEGTSNPNLYWYRQAAGRGLQLLFYSVGIGQISSEVPQNLSASRPQDRQFILSSKKLLLSDSGFYLCAWSNLREGDYGYTFGSGTRLTVV.

This clonotype was detected many times. J is TRBJ2-2 and V is TRBV20-1; no clear D gene. V was shortened by 3 bases and J by 0 bases, with 8 bases between the two germline ends. Germline CDR1 reads DFQATT; CDR2 reads SNEGSKA (reference sequence). The CDR3 spans 14 residues. This CDR3 reads CSASPVPNTGELFF. The CDR3 DNA follows: TGCAGTGCTAGTCCAGTACCGAACACCGGGGAGCTGTTTTTT.